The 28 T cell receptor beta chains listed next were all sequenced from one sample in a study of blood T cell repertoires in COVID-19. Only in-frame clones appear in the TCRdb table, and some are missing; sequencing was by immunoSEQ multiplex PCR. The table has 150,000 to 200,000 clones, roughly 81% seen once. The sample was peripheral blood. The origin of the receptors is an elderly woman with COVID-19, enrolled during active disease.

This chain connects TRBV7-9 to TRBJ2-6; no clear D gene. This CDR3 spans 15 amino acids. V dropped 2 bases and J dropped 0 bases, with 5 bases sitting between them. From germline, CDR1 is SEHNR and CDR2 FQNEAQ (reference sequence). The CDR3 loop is CASSLYRSGANVLTF. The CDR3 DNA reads TGTGCCAGCAGCTTATATCGCTCTGGGGCCAACGTCCTGACTTTC.

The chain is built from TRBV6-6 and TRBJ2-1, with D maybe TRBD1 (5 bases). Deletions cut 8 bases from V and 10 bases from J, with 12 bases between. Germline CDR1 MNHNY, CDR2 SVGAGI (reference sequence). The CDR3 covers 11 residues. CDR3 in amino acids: CASEGVGEQFF. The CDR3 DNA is TGTGCCAGCGAAGGGGTGGGGGAGCAGTTCTTC.

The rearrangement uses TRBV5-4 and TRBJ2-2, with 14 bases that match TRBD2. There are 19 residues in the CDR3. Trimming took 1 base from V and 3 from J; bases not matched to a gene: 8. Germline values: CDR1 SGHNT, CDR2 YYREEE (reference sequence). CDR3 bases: TGTGCCAGCAGCTTGTTAAGTATGGGACTAGCGGGGGACACCGGGGAGCTGTTTTTT. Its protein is CASSLLSMGLAGDTGELFF.

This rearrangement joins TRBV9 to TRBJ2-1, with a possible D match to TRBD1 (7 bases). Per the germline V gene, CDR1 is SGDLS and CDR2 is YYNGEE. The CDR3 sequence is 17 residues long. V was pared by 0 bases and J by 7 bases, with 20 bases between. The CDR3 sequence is CASSVAPRRGLPNEQFF. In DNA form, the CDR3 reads TGTGCCAGCAGCGTAGCCCCGAGGAGGGGGCTCCCGAATGAGCAGTTCTTC.

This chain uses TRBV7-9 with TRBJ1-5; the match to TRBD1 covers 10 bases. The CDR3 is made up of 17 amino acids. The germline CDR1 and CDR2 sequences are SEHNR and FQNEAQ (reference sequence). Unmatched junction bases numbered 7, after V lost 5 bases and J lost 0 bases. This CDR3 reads CASSTQTGGGSNQPQHF. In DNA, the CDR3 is TGTGCCAGCAGCACCCAGACAGGGGGCGGTAGCAATCAGCCCCAGCATTTT. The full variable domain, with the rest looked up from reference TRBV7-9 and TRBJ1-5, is DTGVSQNPRHKITKRGQNVTFRCDPISEHNRLYWYRQTLGQGPEFLTYFQNEAQLEKSRLLSDRFSAERPKGSFSTLEIQRTEQGDSAMYLCASSTQTGGGSNQPQHFGDGTRLSIL.

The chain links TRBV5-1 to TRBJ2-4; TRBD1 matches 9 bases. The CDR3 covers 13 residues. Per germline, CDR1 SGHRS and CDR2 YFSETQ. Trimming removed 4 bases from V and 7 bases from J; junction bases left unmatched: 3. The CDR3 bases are TGCGCCAGCAGCCGGACAGGGGAGAACATTCAGTACTTC. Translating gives CASSRTGENIQYF. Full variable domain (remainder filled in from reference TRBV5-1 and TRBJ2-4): KAGVTQTPRYLIKTRGQQVTLSCSPISGHRSVSWYQQTPGQGLQFLFEYFSETQRNKGNFPGRFSGRQFSNSRSEMNVSTLELGDSALYLCASSRTGENIQYFGAGTRLSVL.

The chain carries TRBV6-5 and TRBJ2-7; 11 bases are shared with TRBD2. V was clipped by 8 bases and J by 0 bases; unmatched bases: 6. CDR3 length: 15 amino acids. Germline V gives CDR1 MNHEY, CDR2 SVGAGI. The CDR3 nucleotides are TGTGCCAGCGGTATAGCGGGGGGGAGCTCCTACGAGCAGTACTTC. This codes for CASGIAGGSSYEQYF.

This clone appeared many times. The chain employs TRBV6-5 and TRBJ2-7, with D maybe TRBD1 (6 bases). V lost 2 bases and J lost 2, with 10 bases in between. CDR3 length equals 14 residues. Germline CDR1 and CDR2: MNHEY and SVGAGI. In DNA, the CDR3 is TGTGCCAGCAGTTACGATTGGGGGCCCTACGAGCAGTACTTC. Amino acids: CASSYDWGPYEQYF.

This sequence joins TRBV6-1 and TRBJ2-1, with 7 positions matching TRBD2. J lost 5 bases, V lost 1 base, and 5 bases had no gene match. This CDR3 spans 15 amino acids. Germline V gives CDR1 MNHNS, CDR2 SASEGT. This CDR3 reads CASSEGLAGHNEQFF. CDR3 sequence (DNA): TGTGCCAGCAGTGAAGGACTAGCAGGCCACAATGAGCAGTTCTTC.

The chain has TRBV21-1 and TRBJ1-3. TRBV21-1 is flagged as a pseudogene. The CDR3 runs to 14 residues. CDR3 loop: CASSPGTPGNTIYF. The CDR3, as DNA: TGTGCCAGCAGCCCGGGGACTCCTGGAAACACCATATATTTT.

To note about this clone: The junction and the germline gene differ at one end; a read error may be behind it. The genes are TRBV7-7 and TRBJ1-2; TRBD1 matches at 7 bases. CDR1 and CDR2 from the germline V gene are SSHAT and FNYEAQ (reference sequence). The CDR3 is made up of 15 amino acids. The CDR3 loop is CASSSRQGENYGYTF. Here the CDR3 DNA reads TGTGCTAGCAGCTCCCGACAGGGTGAGAACTATGGCTACACCTTC.

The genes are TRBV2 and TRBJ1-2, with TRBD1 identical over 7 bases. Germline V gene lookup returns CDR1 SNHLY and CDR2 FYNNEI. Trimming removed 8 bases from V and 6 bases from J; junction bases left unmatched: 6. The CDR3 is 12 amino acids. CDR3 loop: CASRFGQDGYTF. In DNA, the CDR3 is TGTGCCAGCCGATTCGGACAGGATGGCTACACCTTC.

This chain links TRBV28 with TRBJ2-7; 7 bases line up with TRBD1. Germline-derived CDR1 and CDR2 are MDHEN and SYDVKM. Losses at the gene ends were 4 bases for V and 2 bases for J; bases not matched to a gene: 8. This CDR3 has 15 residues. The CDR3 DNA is TGTGCCAGCAGTTACCGACAGGGTGTCCCCTACGAGCAGTACTTC. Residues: CASSYRQGVPYEQYF.

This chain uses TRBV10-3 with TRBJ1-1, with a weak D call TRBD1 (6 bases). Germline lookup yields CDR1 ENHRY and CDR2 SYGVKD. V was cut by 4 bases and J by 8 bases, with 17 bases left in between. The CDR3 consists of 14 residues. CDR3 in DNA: TGTGCCATCAGTGTGCAGGGGCAGACTCGAGAAGCTTTCTTT. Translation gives CAISVQGQTREAFF.

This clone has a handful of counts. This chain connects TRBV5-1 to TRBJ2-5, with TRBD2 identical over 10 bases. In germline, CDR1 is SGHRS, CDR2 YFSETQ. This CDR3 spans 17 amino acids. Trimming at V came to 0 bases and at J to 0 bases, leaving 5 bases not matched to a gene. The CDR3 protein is CASSLALAGVNQETQYF. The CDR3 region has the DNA TGCGCCAGCAGCTTGGCCCTAGCGGGGGTTAACCAAGAGACCCAGTACTTC.

CDR3 nucleotides: TGTGCCAGCAGTGAACAGGGGGTTTGGACCACTGAAGCTTTCTTT. Protein product: CASSEQGVWTTEAFF. The rearrangement uses TRBV2 and TRBJ1-1, with 7 positions matching TRBD1. There are 15 residues in the CDR3. Germline V gene sequence: CDR1 SNHLY, CDR2 FYNNEI. The V gene end was trimmed by 2 bases and the J gene end by 4 bases; junction bases not matched to a gene: 7.

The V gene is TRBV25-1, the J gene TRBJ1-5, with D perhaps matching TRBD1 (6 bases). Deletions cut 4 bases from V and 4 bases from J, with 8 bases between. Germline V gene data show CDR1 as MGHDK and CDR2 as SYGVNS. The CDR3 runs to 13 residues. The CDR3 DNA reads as TGTGCCAGCAGTGTAACAGGGAATCAGCCCCAGCATTTT. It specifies CASSVTGNQPQHF.

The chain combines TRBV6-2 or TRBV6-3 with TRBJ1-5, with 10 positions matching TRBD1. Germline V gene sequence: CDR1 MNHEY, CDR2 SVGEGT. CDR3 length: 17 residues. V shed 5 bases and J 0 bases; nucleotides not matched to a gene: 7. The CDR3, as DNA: TGTGCCAGCAGTGACAGGGGGCCACTTTATAGCAATCAGCCCCAGCATTTT. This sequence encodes CASSDRGPLYSNQPQHF.

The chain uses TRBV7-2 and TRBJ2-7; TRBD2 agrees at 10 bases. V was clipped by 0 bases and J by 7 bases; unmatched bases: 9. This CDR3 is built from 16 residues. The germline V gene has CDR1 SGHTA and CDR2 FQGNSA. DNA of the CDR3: TGTGCCAGCAGCTTAGCGCCTAGCGGGAGTCAGGGTGAGCAGTACTTC. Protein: CASSLAPSGSQGEQYF. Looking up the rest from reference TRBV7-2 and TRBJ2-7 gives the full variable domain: GAGVSQSPSNKVTEKGKDVELRCDPISGHTALYWYRQSLGQGLEFLIYFQGNSAPDKSGLPSDRFSAERTGGSVSTLTIQRTQQEDSAVYLCASSLAPSGSQGEQYFGPGTRLTVT.

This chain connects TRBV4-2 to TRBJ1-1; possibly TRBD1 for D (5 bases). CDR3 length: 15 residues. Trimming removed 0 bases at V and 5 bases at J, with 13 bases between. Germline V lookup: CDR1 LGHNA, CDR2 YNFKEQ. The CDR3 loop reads CASSQDGGRETEAFF. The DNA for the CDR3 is TGTGCCAGCAGCCAAGACGGGGGACGGGAGACTGAAGCTTTCTTT.

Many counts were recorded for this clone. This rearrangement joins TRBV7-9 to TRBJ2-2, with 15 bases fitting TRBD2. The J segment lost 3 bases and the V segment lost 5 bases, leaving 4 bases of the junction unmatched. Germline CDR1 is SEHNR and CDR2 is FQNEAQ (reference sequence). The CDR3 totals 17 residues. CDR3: CASSPGLAGGHTGELFF. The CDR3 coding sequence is TGTGCCAGCAGCCCGGGACTAGCGGGGGGTCACACCGGGGAGCTGTTTTTT.

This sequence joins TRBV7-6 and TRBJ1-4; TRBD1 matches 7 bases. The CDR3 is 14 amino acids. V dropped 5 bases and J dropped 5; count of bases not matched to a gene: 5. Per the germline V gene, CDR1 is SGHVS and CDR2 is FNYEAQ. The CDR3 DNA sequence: TGTGCCAGCAGCCTGACAGGGCCAAATGAAAAACTGTTTTTT. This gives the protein CASSLTGPNEKLFF.

DNA for the CDR3: TGTGCCAGCAGCTTTGACAGGGGGAATCAGCCCCAGCATTTT. Protein sequence: CASSFDRGNQPQHF. This chain links TRBV7-2 with TRBJ1-5, with 9 bases that match TRBD1. This CDR3 is 14 amino acids long. The V gene's germline CDR1 is SGHTA and CDR2 FQGNSA. Unmatched junction bases numbered 1, after V lost 3 bases and J lost 4 bases.

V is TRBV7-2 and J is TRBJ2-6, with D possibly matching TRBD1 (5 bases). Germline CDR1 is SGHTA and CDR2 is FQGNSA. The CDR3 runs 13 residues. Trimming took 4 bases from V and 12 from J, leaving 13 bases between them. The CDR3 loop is CASSSWGAGVLTF. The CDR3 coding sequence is TGTGCCAGCAGCTCCTGGGGCGCCGGCGTCCTGACTTTC.

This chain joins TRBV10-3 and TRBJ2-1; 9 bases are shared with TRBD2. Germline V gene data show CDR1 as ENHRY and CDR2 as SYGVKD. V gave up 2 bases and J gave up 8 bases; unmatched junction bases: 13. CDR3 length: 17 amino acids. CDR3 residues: CAISEPLGGRAMYEQFF. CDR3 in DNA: TGTGCCATCAGTGAGCCCCTAGGCGGGAGGGCCATGTATGAGCAGTTCTTC.

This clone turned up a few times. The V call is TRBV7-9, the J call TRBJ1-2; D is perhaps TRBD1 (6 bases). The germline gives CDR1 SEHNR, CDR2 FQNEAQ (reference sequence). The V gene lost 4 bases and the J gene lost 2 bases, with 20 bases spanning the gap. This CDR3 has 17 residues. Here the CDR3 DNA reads TGTGCCAGCAGCTCCCCTACGGGGCAGGGGAGAAACTATGGCTACACCTTC. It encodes CASSSPTGQGRNYGYTF.

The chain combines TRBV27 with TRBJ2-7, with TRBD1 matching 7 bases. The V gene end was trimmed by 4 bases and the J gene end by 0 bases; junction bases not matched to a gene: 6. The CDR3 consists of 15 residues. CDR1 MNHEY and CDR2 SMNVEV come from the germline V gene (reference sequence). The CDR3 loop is CASSWTGGHSYEQYF. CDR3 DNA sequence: TGTGCCAGCAGTTGGACAGGTGGACACTCCTACGAGCAGTACTTC.

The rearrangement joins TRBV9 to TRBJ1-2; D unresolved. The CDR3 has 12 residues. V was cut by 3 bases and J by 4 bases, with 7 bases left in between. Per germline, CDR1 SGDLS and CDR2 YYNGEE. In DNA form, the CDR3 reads TGTGCCAGCAGCGAACCCAGCTATGGCTACACCTTC. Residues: CASSEPSYGYTF.